This T cell receptor beta chain was identified during a study of blood T cell repertoires in COVID-19. Study context: The United States, Italy and Spain supplied acute and convalescent COVID-19 samples. T cells, B-cell-depleted T cells, or PBMCs provided the cDNA or gDNA that served as material.

This clone was detected a few times. Assay used: immunoSEQ multiplex PCR; TCRdb lists only in-frame clones, some missing. The sample lists 67,000 or so clones, about four fifths occurring once. V lost 8 bases and J lost 8; bases outside the gene matches: 9. CDR1 SNHLY and CDR2 FYNNEI come from the germline V gene. The CDR3 is made up of 13 amino acids. The V gene is TRBV2, the J gene TRBJ1-2, with TRBD1 matching over 9 bases. The sample comprised peripheral blood. The TCR comes from a woman in her sixties or seventies with acute or convalescent COVID-19. CDR3 region: CASGRTGADGYTF. CDR3 DNA sequence: TGTGCCAGCGGAAGGACAGGGGCGGACGGCTACACCTTC.